This TCR beta chain came from a study of regulatory T cells in long-lasting Graves disease. Regarding the study as a whole: TRBV28, TRBJ1-2 and TRBJ2-5 were favored in persistent disease.

This clonotype was counted at least ten times. Its matching antigen is unknown. Researchers made TCR beta libraries by using iRepertoire HTBI primers and running Arm-PCR on CDR3 regions. Original analysis: The samples yielded 50 to 80 TRBV and 14 TRBJ segments. MiXCR, run by TCRdb on the multiplex PCR reads, gives a single entry per CDR3 protein. The V and J calls shown here were made by TCRdb, not taken from the authors' results. The repertoire holds roughly 360,000 distinct CDR3 sequences, with about 10% as singletons. Indicated time point: newly diagnosed GD, antithyroid drugs for less than 3 months. Researchers made the TCR library from RNA that was extracted from PBMCs. V was pared by 1 base and J by 0 bases, with 12 bases between. CDR3 length equals 16 residues. CDR1 and CDR2 (germline): LGHDT, YNNKEL (reference sequence). These data are also associated with another study on T cells in Graves' hyperthyroidism and ophthalmopathy. Per that study: These patients, aged 18 to 65, had recently diagnosed hyperthyroidism lasting under 2 months.

This sequence originates from a woman under 30 with Graves disease. This chain uses TRBV3-1 with TRBJ1-2; D is possibly TRBD1 (6 bases). The sample was peripheral blood mononuclear cells (PBMCs), taken at new diagnosis, from a patient treated with antithyroid drugs. The CDR3 protein is CASSQGAGQSNYGYTF. The CDR3, as DNA: TGTGCCAGCAGCCAAGGGGCCGGACAGTCTAACTATGGCTACACCTTC.